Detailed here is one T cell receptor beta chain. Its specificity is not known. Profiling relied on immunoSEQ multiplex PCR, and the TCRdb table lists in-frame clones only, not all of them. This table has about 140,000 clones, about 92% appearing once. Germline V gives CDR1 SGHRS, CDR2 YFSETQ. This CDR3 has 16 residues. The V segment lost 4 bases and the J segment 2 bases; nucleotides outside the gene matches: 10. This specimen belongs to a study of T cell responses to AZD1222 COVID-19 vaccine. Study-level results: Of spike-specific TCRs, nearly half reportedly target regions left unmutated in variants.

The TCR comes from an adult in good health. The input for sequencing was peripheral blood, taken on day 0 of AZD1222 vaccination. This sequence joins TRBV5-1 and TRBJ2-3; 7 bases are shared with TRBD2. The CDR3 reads CASSPAASGITDTQYF. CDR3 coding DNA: TGCGCCAGCAGCCCAGCGGCTAGCGGCATCACAGATACGCAGTATTTT.